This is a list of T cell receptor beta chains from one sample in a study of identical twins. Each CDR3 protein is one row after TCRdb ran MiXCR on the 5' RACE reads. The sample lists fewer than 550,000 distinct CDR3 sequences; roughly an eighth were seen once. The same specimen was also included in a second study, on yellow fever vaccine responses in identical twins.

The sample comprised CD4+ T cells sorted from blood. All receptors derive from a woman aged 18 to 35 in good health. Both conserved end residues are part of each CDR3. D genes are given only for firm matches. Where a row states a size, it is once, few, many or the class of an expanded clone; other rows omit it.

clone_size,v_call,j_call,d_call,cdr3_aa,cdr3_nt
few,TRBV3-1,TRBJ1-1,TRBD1,CASSRGQGLMNTEAFF,TGTGCCAGCAGCCGGGGACAGGGACTCATGAACACTGAAGCTTTCTTT
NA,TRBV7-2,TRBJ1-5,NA,CASSLEGGPNQPQHF,TGTGCCAGCAGCTTAGAGGGTGGGCCAAATCAGCCCCAGCATTTT
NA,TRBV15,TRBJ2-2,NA,CATSLRGLTGELFF,TGTGCCACCAGCCTACGGGGGTTGACCGGGGAGCTGTTTTTT
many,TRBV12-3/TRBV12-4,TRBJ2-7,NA,CASSSRDSYEQYF,TGTGCCAGCAGTTCGCGGGACAGCTACGAGCAGTACTTC
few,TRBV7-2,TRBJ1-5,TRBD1,CASSLDRGVSNQPQHF,TGTGCCAGCAGCTTGGACAGGGGAGTGAGCAATCAGCCCCAGCATTTT
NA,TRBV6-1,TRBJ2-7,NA,CASTRDGSSYEQYF,TGTGCCAGCACCCGGGACGGGAGCTCCTACGAGCAGTACTTC
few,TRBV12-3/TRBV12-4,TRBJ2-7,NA,CASSFEDGAYEQYF,TGTGCCAGCAGTTTTGAAGACGGAGCCTACGAGCAGTACTTC
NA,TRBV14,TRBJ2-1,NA,CASSQVFGYNEQFF,TGTGCCAGCAGCCAAGTCTTTGGGTACAATGAGCAGTTCTTC
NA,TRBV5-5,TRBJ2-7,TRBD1,CASSLTGGPEQYF,TGTGCCAGCAGCTTGACAGGGGGCCCCGAGCAGTACTTC
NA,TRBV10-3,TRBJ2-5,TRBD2,CAISVASGPGETQYF,TGTGCCATCAGTGTGGCTAGCGGGCCTGGGGAGACCCAGTACTTC
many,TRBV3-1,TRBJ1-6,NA,CASSARGTTNSPLHF,TGTGCCAGCAGCGCCCGGGGGACCACGAATTCACCCCTCCACTTT
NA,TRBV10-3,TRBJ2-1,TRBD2,CAIKLAGGNEQFF,TGTGCCATCAAACTAGCGGGGGGCAATGAGCAGTTCTTC
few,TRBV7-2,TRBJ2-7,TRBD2,CASSLDGGGYEQYF,TGTGCCAGCAGCTTAGATGGCGGGGGCTACGAGCAGTACTTC
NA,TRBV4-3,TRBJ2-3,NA,CASSQDPRGTDTQYF,TGCGCCAGCAGCCAAGATCCTAGGGGCACAGATACGCAGTATTTT
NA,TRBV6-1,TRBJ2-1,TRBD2,CASSQTSGSKSYNEQFF,TGTGCCAGCAGCCAAACTAGCGGGAGTAAGTCCTACAATGAGCAGTTCTTC
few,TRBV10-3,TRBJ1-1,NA,CAISDQQGTEAFF,TGTGCCATCAGTGACCAACAAGGGACTGAAGCTTTCTTT
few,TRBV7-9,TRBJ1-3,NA,CASSLEGQKLGNTIYF,TGTGCCAGCAGCTTAGAAGGACAGAAACTTGGAAACACCATATATTTT
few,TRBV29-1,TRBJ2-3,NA,CSFTPSTDTQYF,TGCAGTTTCACTCCAAGCACAGATACGCAGTATTTT
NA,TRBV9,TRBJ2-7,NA,CASSVAGANHEQYF,TGTGCCAGCAGCGTAGCGGGGGCAAACCACGAGCAGTACTTC
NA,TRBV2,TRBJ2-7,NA,CASSARSSSYEQYF,TGTGCCAGCAGTGCCAGGTCAAGCTCCTACGAGCAGTACTTC
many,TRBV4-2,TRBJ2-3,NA,CASSQEGGGDTQYF,TGTGCCAGCAGCCAAGAGGGAGGGGGAGATACGCAGTATTTT
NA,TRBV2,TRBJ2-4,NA,CASTQDAAKNIQYF,TGTGCCAGCACTCAGGACGCGGCCAAAAACATTCAGTACTTC
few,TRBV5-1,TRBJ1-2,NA,CASFGQGDGYTF,TGCGCCAGCTTCGGGCAGGGCGATGGCTACACCTTC
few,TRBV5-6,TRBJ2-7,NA,CASSLLELPYEQYF,TGTGCCAGCAGCTTACTTGAGCTACCGTACGAGCAGTACTTC
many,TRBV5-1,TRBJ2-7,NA,CASGRTTASYEQYF,TGCGCCAGCGGGCGGACTACGGCCTCCTACGAGCAGTACTTC
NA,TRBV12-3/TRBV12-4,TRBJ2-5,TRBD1,CASSLIGGPETQYF,TGTGCCAGCAGTTTAATAGGGGGCCCAGAGACCCAGTACTTC
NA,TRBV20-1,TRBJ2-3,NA,CSARGLVGPDTQYF,TGCAGTGCTAGAGGGCTGGTGGGCCCAGATACGCAGTATTTT
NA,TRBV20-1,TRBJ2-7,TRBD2,CSAIPTSGSYEQYF,TGCAGTGCTATTCCGACTAGCGGATCCTACGAGCAGTACTTC
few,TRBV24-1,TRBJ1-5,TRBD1,CATSERRQGNNQPQHF,TGTGCCACCAGTGAACGGAGACAGGGCAACAATCAGCCCCAGCATTTT
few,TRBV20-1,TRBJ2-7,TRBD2,CSARSGAGGHSYEQYF,TGCAGTGCTAGATCTGGAGCGGGAGGTCACTCCTACGAGCAGTACTTC
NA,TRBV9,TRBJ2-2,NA,CASSVSGGELFF,TGTGCCAGCAGCGTATCGGGAGGGGAGCTGTTTTTT
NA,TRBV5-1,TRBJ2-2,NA,CASSLSGGPGELFF,TGCGCCAGCAGCTTGAGTGGAGGGCCCGGGGAGCTGTTTTTT
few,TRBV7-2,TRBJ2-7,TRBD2,CASSLYLGGASYEQYF,TGTGCCAGCAGCTTATATCTCGGGGGGGCTTCCTACGAGCAGTACTTC
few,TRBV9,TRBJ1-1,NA,CASSVAMNTEAFF,TGTGCCAGCAGCGTAGCTATGAACACTGAAGCTTTCTTT
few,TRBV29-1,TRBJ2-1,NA,CSVGGIEQFF,TGCAGCGTTGGGGGAATCGAGCAGTTCTTC
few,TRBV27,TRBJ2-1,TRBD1,CASSIQRRTGGAYNEQFF,TGTGCCAGCAGTATTCAGAGGAGGACAGGGGGCGCCTACAATGAGCAGTTCTTC
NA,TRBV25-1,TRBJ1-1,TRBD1,CASSLTGTGGGEAFF,TGTGCCAGCAGCCTAACAGGGACAGGGGGCGGGGAAGCTTTCTTT
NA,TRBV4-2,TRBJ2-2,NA,CASSQDRIFGQTFQNTGELFF,TGTGCCAGCAGCCAAGATCGAATTTTCGGGCAGACTTTCCAGAACACCGGGGAGCTGTTTTTT
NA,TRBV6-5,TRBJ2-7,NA,CASSLKSSASEQYF,TGTGCCAGCAGTTTAAAGAGCTCGGCCAGCGAGCAGTACTTC
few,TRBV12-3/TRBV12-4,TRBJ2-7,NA,CASSLAGGARYEQYF,TGTGCCAGCAGTTTAGCGGGGGGGGCAAGGTACGAGCAGTACTTC
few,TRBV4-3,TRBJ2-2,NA,CASSPQGGGTLGGGELFF,TGCGCCAGCAGCCCCCAGGGGGGCGGGACTCTAGGTGGCGGGGAGCTGTTTTTT
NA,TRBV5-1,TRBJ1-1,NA,CASSLSQITTEAFF,TGCGCCAGCAGCTTGTCACAGATTACCACTGAAGCTTTCTTT
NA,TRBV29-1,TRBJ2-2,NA,CSAPDWTNTGELFF,TGCAGCGCCCCGGACTGGACCAACACCGGGGAGCTGTTTTTT
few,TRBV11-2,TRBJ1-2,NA,CASSSIRTGNYGYTF,TGTGCCAGCAGCTCAATCCGGACGGGGAACTATGGCTACACCTTC
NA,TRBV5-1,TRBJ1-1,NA,CASIEDVGNTEAFF,TGCGCCAGCATCGAGGACGTGGGGAACACTGAAGCTTTCTTT
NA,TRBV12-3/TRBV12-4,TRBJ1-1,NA,CASGPRTKNTEAFF,TGTGCCAGCGGTCCCCGGACCAAGAACACTGAAGCTTTCTTT
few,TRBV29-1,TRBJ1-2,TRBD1,CSVVQGEKTRDYTF,TGCAGCGTTGTACAGGGGGAGAAAACCCGGGACTACACCTTC
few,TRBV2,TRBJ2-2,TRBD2,CASILAYTGELFF,TGTGCCAGCATACTAGCGTACACCGGGGAGCTGTTTTTT
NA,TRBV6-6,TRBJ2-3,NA,CASSTMDTQYF,TGTGCCAGCAGTACTATGGATACGCAGTATTTT
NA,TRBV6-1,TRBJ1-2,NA,CASTPTATNYGYTF,TGTGCCAGCACCCCGACAGCTACTAACTATGGCTACACCTTC
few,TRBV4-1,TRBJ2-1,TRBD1,CASKKQGSELSQFF,TGCGCCAGCAAGAAACAGGGGAGTGAGTTAAGTCAGTTCTTC
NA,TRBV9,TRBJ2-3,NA,CASSERTGSSTDTQYF,TGTGCCAGCAGCGAGAGGACTGGCTCAAGCACAGATACGCAGTATTTT
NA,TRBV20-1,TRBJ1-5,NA,CSARHDSSNQPQHF,TGCAGTGCTAGACATGACAGTAGCAATCAGCCCCAGCATTTT
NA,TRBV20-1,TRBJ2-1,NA,CSARDYRGTLMIF,TGCAGTGCTAGAGATTACCGCGGGACCCTTATGATCTTC
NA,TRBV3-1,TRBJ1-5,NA,CASSSRGGQPQHF,TGTGCCAGCAGCTCCCGTGGGGGTCAGCCCCAGCATTTT
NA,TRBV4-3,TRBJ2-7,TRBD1,CASSHGTDSYEQYF,TGCGCCAGCAGCCATGGGACAGACTCCTACGAGCAGTACTTC
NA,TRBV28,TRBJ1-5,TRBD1,CASSSGGVIQPQHF,TGTGCCAGCAGTTCAGGGGGGGTAATTCAGCCCCAGCATTTT
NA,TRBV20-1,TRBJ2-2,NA,CSAGPSTGELFF,TGCAGTGCTGGTCCCAGCACCGGGGAGCTGTTTTTT
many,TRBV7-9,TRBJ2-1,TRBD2,CASSLLAGLSYNEQFF,TGTGCCAGCAGCTTATTAGCGGGATTATCCTACAATGAGCAGTTCTTC